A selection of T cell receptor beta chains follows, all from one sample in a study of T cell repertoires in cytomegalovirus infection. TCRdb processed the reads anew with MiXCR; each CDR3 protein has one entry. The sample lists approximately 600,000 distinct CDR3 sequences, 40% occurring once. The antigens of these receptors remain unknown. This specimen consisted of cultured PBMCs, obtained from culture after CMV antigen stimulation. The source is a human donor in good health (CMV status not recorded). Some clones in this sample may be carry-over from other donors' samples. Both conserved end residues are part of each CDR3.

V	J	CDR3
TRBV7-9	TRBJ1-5	CASSLDSANQPQHF
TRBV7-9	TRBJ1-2	CASSLEVGLYGYTF
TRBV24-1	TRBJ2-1	CATSDVGGHEQFF
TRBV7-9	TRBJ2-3	CASSLTRYKEDTQYF
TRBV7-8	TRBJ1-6	CASSLPGNSSPLHF
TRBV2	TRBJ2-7	CASTPDPLPPYEQYF
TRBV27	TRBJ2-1	CASSLGFSNEQFF
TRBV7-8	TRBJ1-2	CASSLERAGGRGYTF
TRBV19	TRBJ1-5	CASSDRVAQPQHF
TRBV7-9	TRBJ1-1	CASSFRMGGPGNTEAFF
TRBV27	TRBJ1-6	CASSLMPRVASPLHF
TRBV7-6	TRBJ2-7	CASSLVVDRDEQYF
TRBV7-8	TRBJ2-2	CASSAPTLSDTGELFF
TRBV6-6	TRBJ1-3	CASSRDGAQNTIYF
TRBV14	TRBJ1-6	CASSQNRGTYNSPLHF
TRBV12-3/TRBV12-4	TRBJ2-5	CASSPSGRAQETQYF
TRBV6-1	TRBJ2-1	CASSASDSGEQFF
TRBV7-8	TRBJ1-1	CASSAQNRAHAFF
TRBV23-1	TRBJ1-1	CASLRDGTEAFF
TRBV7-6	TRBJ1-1	CASSSSRDTPFTEAFF
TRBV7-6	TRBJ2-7	CASDSGTSSYEQYF
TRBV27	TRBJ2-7	CASSFPRANEQYF
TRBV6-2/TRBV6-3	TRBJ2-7	CASSYGASGAYEQYF
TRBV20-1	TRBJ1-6	CSARDRTPSNSPLHF
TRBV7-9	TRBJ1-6	CASTPSYNSPLHF
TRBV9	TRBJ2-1	CASSVAGFDYNEQFF
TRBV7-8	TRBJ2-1	CASSTPSYEQFF
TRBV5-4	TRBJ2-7	CASSLGQDEQYF
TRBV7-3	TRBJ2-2	CASLASVPSNTGELFF
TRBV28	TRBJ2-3	CASSSAPSGADTQYF
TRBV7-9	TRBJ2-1	CASSFSDFRDEQFF
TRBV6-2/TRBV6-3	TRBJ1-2	CASSSGTLDGYTF
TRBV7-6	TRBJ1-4	CASSLSGDEKLFF
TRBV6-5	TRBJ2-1	CASSYSWVNEQFF
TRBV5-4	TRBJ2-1	CATLTSGGPNEQFF
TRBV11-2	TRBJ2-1	CASSPPPSLAASSYNEQFF
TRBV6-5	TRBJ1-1	CASRQGTGAEAFF
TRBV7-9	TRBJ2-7	CASSLFSGRSGEQYF
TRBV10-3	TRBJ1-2	CAARGGTGDYGYTF
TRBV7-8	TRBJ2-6	CASSARTGSRSGANVLTF
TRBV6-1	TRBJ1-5	CASSVDPGGPQHF
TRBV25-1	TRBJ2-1	CASSETRRLNEQFF
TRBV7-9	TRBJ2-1	CASSPRQGTRNEQFF
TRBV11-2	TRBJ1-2	CASSTFLRTAANYGYTF
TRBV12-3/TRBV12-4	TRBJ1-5	CASSYAQYQPQHF
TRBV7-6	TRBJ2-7	CASSLALAYEQYF
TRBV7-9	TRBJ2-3	CASSHPTRGVMDTQYF
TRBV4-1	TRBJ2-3	CASSQARGSSTDTQYF
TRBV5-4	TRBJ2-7	CASSPAGAGSSYEQYF
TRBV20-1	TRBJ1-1	CSARDLRGGNTEAFF
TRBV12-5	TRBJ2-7	CASGLQVYEQYF
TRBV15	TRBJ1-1	CATSVPGQGFTEAFF
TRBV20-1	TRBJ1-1	CSIFQGALNTEAFF